The 12 T cell receptor beta chains given below trace back to one sample, sequenced in a study of OX40 agonist ivuxolimab in advanced cancers. Measured with immunoSEQ multiplex PCR; TCRdb has only the in-frame clones, and not every one. The sample lists approximately 88,000 clones, 88% seen once, with 0.72% in the top ten. The sample was CD4+ or CD8+ T cells sorted from blood, taken in a trial of the OX40 agonist ivuxolimab. These receptor sequences come from an adult with an advanced solid tumor such as melanoma, head and neck, liver or kidney cancer.

Here the CDR3 DNA reads TGTGCCAGCAGCCCTCGACAGTCAGATACGCAGTATTTT. Amino acid sequence: CASSPRQSDTQYF. This chain connects TRBV7-8 to TRBJ2-3, with D maybe TRBD1 (5 bases). The germline CDR1 and CDR2 sequences are SGHVS and FQNEAQ. V dropped 5 bases and J dropped 4 bases, with 10 bases sitting between them. The CDR3 runs 13 residues.

This chain links TRBV6-5 with TRBJ1-6; no reliable D call. V was cut by 0 bases and J by 0 bases, with 6 bases left in between. Germline loops: CDR1 MNHEY, CDR2 SVGAGI. The CDR3 loop spans 16 amino acids. The CDR3 bases are TGTGCCAGCAGTTACTCTTGGAGCTCCTATAATTCACCCCTCCACTTT. Translating it yields CASSYSWSSYNSPLHF.

Only a few counts were recorded for this clone. J is TRBJ2-1 and V is TRBV11-2, with a weak D call TRBD1 (5 bases). The germline V gene has CDR1 SGHAT and CDR2 FQNNGV. V was shortened by 0 bases and J by 5 bases, with 8 bases between the two germline ends. The CDR3 length is 14 residues. As DNA, the CDR3 is TGTGCCAGCAGCTTAGAGAGGACAAACAATGAGCAGTTCTTC. Residues: CASSLERTNNEQFF.

The chain recombines TRBV19 with TRBJ2-5; 7 positions match TRBD2. J was trimmed by 4 bases and V by 5 bases; bases with no gene match: 4. CDR1 is LNHDA, CDR2 SQIVND, per germline (reference sequence). The CDR3 has 13 residues. The chain's CDR3 is CASSEVAGETQYF. The CDR3 coding sequence is TGTGCCAGTAGTGAGGTAGCGGGAGAGACCCAGTACTTC.

V is TRBV29-1 and J is TRBJ2-5; D call uncertain. The V gene's germline CDR1 is SQVTM and CDR2 ANQGSEA. This CDR3 spans 12 amino acids. V was pared by 5 bases and J by 1 base, with 8 bases between. CDR3 sequence reads: CSVTELQETQYF. CDR3 coding DNA: TGCAGCGTTACTGAGCTCCAAGAGACCCAGTACTTC.

The chain combines TRBV11-2 with TRBJ1-1, with a tentative D call TRBD1 (6 bases). Per germline, CDR1 SGHAT and CDR2 FQNNGV. Between the trimmed V and J ends, which lost 4 bases and 8 bases, there was a span of 14 bases. This CDR3 contains 13 residues. The CDR3 nucleotides read TGTGCCAGCAGCTCAGACAGGCGACCCGAAGCTTTCTTT. Translated, it gives CASSSDRRPEAFF.

The genes are TRBV2 and TRBJ2-1, with D possibly TRBD2 on 7 matching bases. The CDR3 has 15 residues. V lost 4 bases and J lost 4, with 14 bases in between. Germline V CDR1 and CDR2: SNHLY, FYNNEI. The CDR3 here is CASSVRRGPYNEQFF. Written as DNA, the CDR3 is TGTGCCAGCAGTGTCCGGCGGGGGCCTTACAATGAGCAGTTCTTC.

The chain couples TRBV30 to TRBJ2-7, with a weak D call TRBD2 (6 bases). The CDR3 is 12 residues long. V lost 4 bases to trimming and J lost 3 bases, with 10 bases between them. The V gene's germline CDR1 is GTSNPN and CDR2 SVGIG (reference sequence). DNA for the CDR3: TGTGCCTGGACCCGCGGGAACTACGAGCAGTACTTC. The encoded protein is CAWTRGNYEQYF.

V is TRBV4-1 and J is TRBJ2-7; D gene ambiguous. The germline CDR1 and CDR2 sequences are MGHRA and YSYEKL. Between the trimmed V and J ends, which lost 6 bases and 2 bases, there was a span of 14 bases. This CDR3 is 14 amino acids long. The CDR3 DNA follows: TGCGCCAGCAGACCAAGGGTATTGGCCTACGAGCAGTACTTC. This translates into CASRPRVLAYEQYF.

The chain recombines TRBV5-1 with TRBJ2-7; tentative D call: TRBD2 (6 bases). Per germline, CDR1 SGHRS and CDR2 YFSETQ. This CDR3 is built from 15 residues. Trimming stripped 4 bases from V and 8 bases from J, with 22 bases between. The CDR3 DNA reads TGCGCCAGCAGCCCCCAAGCGGGCCAGGGTGGTAAGCAGTACTTC. The encoded protein is CASSPQAGQGGKQYF.

The chain links TRBV6-5 to TRBJ2-3; D unclear. The V gene lost 6 bases and the J gene lost 1 base, with 11 bases spanning the gap. From germline, CDR1 is MNHEY and CDR2 SVGAGI. The CDR3 contains 14 residues. The CDR3 here is CASRPLWGTDTQYF. Here the CDR3 DNA reads TGTGCCAGCAGGCCCCTTTGGGGCACAGATACGCAGTATTTT.

CDR3 nucleotides: TGTGCCAGCTCACCCGGACATCAAGAGACCCAGTACTTC. This codes for CASSPGHQETQYF. The chain couples TRBV18 to TRBJ2-5, with D possibly TRBD1 on 5 matching bases. The CDR3 covers 13 residues. Germline CDR1 is KGHSH and CDR2 is LQKENI. V dropped 3 bases and J dropped 2 bases, with 7 bases sitting between them. Supplemented by reference TRBV18 and TRBJ2-5, the full variable domain reads NAGVMQNPRHLVRRRGQEARLRCSPMKGHSHVYWYRQLPEEGLKFMVYLQKENIIDESGMPKERFSAEFPKEGPSILRIQQVVRGDSAAYFCASSPGHQETQYFGPGTRLLVL.